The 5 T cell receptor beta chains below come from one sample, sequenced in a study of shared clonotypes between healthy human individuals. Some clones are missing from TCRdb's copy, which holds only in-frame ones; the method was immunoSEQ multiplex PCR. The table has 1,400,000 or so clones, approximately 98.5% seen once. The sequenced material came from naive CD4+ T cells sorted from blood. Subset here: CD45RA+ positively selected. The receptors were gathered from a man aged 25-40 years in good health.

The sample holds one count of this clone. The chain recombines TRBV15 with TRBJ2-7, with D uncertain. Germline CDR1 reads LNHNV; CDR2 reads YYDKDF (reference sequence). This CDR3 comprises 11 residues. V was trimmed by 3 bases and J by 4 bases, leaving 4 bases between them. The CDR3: CATSSNYEQYF. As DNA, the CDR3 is TGTGCCACCAGCAGCAATTACGAGCAGTACTTC. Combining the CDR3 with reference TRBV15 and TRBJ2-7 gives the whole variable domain DAMVIQNPRYQVTQFGKPVTLSCSQTLNHNVMYWYQQKSSQAPKLLFHYYDKDFNNEADTPDNFQSRRPNTSFCFLDIRSPGLGDTAMYLCATSSNYEQYFGPGTRLTVT.

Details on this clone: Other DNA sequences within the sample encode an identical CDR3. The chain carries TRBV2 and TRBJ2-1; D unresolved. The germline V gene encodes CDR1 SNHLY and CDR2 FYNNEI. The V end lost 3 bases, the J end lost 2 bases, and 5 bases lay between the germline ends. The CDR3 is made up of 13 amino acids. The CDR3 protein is CASSEGTYNEQFF. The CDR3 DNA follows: TGTGCCAGCAGTGAGGGCACCTACAATGAGCAGTTCTTC.

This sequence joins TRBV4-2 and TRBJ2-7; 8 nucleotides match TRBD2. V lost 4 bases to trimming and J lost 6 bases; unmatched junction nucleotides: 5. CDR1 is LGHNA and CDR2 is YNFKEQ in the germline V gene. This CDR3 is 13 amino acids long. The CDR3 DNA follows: TGTGCCAGCAGCCGCGGGACTAGTAGCGAGCAGTACTTC. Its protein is CASSRGTSSEQYF.

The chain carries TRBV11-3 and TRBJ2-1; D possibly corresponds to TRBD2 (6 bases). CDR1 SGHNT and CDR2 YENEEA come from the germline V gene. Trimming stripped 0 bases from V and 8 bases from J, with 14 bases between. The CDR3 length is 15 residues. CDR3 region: CASSLDSGSSDEQFF. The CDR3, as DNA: TGTGCCAGCAGCTTAGACAGCGGGTCTAGCGATGAGCAGTTCTTC.

CDR3 sequence: CASSPRDRSRTGYTF. CDR3 in DNA: TGCGCCAGCAGCCCCCGGGACAGGTCTCGTACTGGCTACACCTTC. This sequence joins TRBV5-1 and TRBJ1-2; the match to TRBD1 covers 8 bases. This CDR3 contains 15 residues. Unmatched junction bases numbered 12, after V lost 4 bases and J lost 7 bases. Germline V gives CDR1 SGHRS, CDR2 YFSETQ.